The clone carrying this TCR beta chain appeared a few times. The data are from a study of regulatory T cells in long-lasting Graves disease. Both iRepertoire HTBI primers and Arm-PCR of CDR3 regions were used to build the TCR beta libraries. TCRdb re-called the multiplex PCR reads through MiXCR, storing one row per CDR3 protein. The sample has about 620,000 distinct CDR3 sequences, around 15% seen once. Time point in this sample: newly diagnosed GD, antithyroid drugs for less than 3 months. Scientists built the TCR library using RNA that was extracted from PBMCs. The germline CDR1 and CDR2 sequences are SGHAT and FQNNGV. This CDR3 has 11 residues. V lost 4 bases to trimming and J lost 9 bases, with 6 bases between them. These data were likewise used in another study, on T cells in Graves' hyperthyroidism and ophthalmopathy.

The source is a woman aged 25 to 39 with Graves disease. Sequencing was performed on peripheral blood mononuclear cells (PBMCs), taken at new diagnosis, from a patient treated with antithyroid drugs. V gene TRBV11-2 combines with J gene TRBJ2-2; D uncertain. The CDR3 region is CASSYSRELFF. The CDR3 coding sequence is TGTGCCAGCAGCTATTCCCGGGAGCTGTTTTTT.